This T cell receptor beta chain came from a study of T cell changes during pregnancy in multiple sclerosis. Libraries were prepared by immunoSEQ multiplex PCR; TCRdb keeps only in-frame clonotypes and omits some of them. Found here are tens of thousands of clones, almost 97% of them singletons; the top ten hold around 2.5%. In germline, CDR1 is MNHEY, CDR2 SMNVEV (reference sequence). J lost 10 bases, V lost 0 bases, and 6 bases had no gene match. The length of the CDR3 is 15 residues. The chain combines TRBV27 with TRBJ2-1; 10 bases fit TRBD1. The sample was CD8+ T cells from peripheral blood mononuclear cells, taken after pregnancy. The sequence was obtained from a female donor with multiple sclerosis, enrolled in a pregnancy study. The CDR3 is CASSLSVAGQGEQFF. CDR3 nucleotide sequence: TGTGCCAGCAGTTTATCGGTAGCGGGACAGGGGGAGCAGTTCTTC.